This T cell receptor beta chain originates from a study of OX40 agonist ivuxolimab in advanced cancers. Study at large: Age averaged about 66 years (range roughly 23 to 79), and roughly 80% were male. The eligibility criteria allowed prior anti-PD-1, anti-PD-L1 or anti-CTLA-4 therapy, and about 40% had some. Study-level findings and limits: The specificity for antigen of the expanded peripheral T cells was not determined.

V lost 4 bases and J 8 bases, leaving 18 bases between the germline ends. The germline V gene encodes CDR1 SGHVS and CDR2 FQNEAQ. The CDR3 is made up of 15 amino acids. Worth noting for this clone: What it binds is not known.

Only in-frame clones appear in the TCRdb table, and some are missing; sequencing was by immunoSEQ multiplex PCR. The sample lists roughly 23,000 clones; over 80% were seen once. Sequencing was performed on CD4+ or CD8+ T cells sorted from blood, taken in a trial of the OX40 agonist ivuxolimab. V and J are TRBV7-8 and TRBJ2-1; no clear D. This sequence originates from an adult with an advanced solid tumor such as melanoma, head and neck, liver or kidney cancer. CDR3 protein: CASSSLGGIIDEQFF. The CDR3 DNA sequence: TGTGCCAGCAGCTCCCTCGGCGGAATCATCGATGAGCAGTTCTTC.